This TCR beta chain was observed in a study of Graves' ophthalmopathy and Graves' hyperthyroidism. At least ten counts were recorded for this clonotype. What it binds is not known. V shed 6 bases, J shed 5 bases, and the junction held 25 bases outside the gene matches. This CDR3 is 21 amino acids long. Germline values: CDR1 LNHDA, CDR2 SQIVND (reference sequence). Study results and caveats: Ophthalmopathy was separated from stable hyperthyroidism by a 13-signature model with approximately 91% sensitivity and 81.08% specificity.

Other autoimmune diseases, uncontrolled infections, pregnancy or lactation excluded patients from enrollment. The study amplified TCR beta CDR3 regions using RNA transcripts. The first round was an RT-PCR with HTBI primers, and the second round was a multiplex PCR. TCRdb re-called the multiplex PCR reads with MiXCR, one entry per CDR3 protein. Of about 480,000 distinct CDR3 sequences in the sample, 13% to 15% were seen once. The clonotype comes from a woman in her thirties with Graves' ophthalmopathy. The material sequenced was blood. V usage is TRBV19 and J usage is TRBJ1-6, with TRBD1 matching over 7 bases. For the CDR3, the DNA is TGTGCCAGTAGGATACGGGACAGCGGTGGGTCTAATTACGGAGATAATTCACCCCTCCACTTT. Encoded protein: CASRIRDSGGSNYGDNSPLHF. The whole variable domain, remainder taken from reference TRBV19 and TRBJ1-6, is DGGITQSPKYLFRKEGQNVTLSCEQNLNHDAMYWYRQDPGQGLRLIYYSQIVNDFQKGDIAEGYSVSREKKESFPLTVTSAQKNPTAFYLCASRIRDSGGSNYGDNSPLHFGNGTRLTVT.